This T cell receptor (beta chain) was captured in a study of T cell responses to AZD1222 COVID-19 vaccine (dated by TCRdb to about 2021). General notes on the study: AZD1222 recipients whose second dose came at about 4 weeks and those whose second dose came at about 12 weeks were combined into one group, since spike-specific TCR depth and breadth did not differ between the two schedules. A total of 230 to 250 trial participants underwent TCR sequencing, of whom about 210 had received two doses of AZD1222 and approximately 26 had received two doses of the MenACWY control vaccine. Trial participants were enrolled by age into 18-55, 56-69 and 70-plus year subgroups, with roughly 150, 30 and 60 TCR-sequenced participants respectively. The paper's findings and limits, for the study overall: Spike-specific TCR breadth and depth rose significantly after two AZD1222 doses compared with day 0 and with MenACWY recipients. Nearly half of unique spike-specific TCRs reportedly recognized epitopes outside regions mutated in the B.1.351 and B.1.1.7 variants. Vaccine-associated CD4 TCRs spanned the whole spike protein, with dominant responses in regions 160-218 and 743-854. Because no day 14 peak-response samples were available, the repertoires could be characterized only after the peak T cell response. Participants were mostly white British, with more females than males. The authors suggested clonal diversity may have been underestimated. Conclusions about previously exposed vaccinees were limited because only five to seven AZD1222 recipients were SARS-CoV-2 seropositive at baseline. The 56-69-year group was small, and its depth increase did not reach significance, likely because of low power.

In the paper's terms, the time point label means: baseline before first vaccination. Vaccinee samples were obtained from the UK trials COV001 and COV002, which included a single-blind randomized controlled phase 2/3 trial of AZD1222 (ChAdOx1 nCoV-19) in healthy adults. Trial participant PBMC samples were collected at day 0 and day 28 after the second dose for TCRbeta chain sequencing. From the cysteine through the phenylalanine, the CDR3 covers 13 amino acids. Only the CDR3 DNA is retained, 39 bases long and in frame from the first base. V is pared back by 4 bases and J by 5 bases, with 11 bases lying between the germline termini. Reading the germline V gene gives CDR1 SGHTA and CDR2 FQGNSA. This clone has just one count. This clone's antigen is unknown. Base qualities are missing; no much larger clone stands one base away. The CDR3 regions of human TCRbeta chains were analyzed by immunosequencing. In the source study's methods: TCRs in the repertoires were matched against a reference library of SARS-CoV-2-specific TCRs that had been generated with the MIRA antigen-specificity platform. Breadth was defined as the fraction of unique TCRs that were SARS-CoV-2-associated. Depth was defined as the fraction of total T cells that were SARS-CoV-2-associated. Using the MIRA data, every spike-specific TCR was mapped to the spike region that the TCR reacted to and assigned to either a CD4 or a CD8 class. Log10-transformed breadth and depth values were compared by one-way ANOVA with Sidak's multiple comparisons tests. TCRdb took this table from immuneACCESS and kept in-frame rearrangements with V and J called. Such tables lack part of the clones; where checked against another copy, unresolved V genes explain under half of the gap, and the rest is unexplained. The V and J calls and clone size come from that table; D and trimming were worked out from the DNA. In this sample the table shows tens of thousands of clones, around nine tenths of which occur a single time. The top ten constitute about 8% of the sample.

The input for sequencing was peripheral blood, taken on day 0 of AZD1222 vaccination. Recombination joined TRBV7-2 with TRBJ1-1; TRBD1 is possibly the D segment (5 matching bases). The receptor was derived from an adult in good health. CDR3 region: CASSWQGYTEAFF. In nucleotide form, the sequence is TGTGCCAGCAGCTGGCAGGGATATACTGAAGCTTTCTTT.